Listed below are T cell receptor beta chains from one sample, sequenced in a study of blood T cell repertoires in COVID-19. Measured with immunoSEQ multiplex PCR; TCRdb has only the in-frame clones, and not every one. The table lists some 220,000 clones, about 88% of them singletons. Sample: PBMCs or T cells enriched from blood (not recorded which). The receptors originated from a young woman who had recovered from COVID-19. Both conserved end residues are part of each CDR3. D genes are given only for firm matches. Clone sizes are given selectively: once, few, many, or a class where the clone is expanded.

j_gene: TRBJ1-1; abundance: NA; d_gene: NA; v_gene: TRBV4-2; CDR3aa: CASSQVTTEAFF; CDR3nt: TGTGCCAGCAGCCAAGTGACAACTGAAGCTTTCTTT
j_gene: TRBJ1-1; abundance: NA; d_gene: NA; v_gene: TRBV5-1; CDR3aa: CASSLDLDWNTEAFF; CDR3nt: TGCGCCAGCAGCTTGGATCTGGACTGGAACACTGAAGCTTTCTTT
j_gene: TRBJ1-2; abundance: NA; d_gene: NA; v_gene: TRBV21-1; CDR3aa: CASSTRPVPLYGYTF; CDR3nt: TGTGCCAGCAGCACTAGGCCAGTGCCTCTCTATGGCTACACCTTC
j_gene: TRBJ1-2; abundance: NA; d_gene: NA; v_gene: TRBV7-9; CDR3aa: CASITTGVTYGYTF; CDR3nt: TGTGCCAGCATCACGACGGGGGTAACCTATGGCTACACCTTC
j_gene: TRBJ2-3; abundance: NA; d_gene: NA; v_gene: TRBV25-1; CDR3aa: CASSEWFRTDTQYF; CDR3nt: TGTGCCAGCAGTGAATGGTTCCGGACAGATACGCAGTATTTT
j_gene: TRBJ1-2; abundance: few; d_gene: NA; v_gene: TRBV18; CDR3aa: CASSPWGTGDYGYTF; CDR3nt: TGTGCCAGCTCACCCTGGGGGACTGGGGACTATGGCTACACCTTC
j_gene: TRBJ1-1; abundance: NA; d_gene: NA; v_gene: TRBV18; CDR3aa: CASSPRQVNTEAFF; CDR3nt: TGTGCCAGCTCACCTCGACAGGTGAACACTGAAGCTTTCTTT
j_gene: TRBJ2-7; abundance: NA; d_gene: TRBD1; v_gene: TRBV9; CDR3aa: CASSRLGQASYEQYF; CDR3nt: TGTGCCAGCAGCCGCCTCGGACAGGCCTCCTACGAGCAGTACTTC
j_gene: TRBJ2-1; abundance: NA; d_gene: TRBD2; v_gene: TRBV27; CDR3aa: CASSRSGGNEQFF; CDR3nt: TGTGCCAGCAGTCGATCGGGAGGCAATGAGCAGTTCTTC
j_gene: TRBJ2-2; abundance: NA; d_gene: TRBD1; v_gene: TRBV5-1; CDR3aa: CASRYTGAGKNTGELFF; CDR3nt: TGCGCCAGTCGATATACAGGGGCCGGAAAGAACACCGGGGAGCTGTTTTTT
j_gene: TRBJ2-3; abundance: NA; d_gene: NA; v_gene: TRBV7-3; CDR3aa: CASSSGTSTDTQYF; CDR3nt: TGTGCCAGCAGCTCTGGGACAAGCACAGATACGCAGTATTTT
j_gene: TRBJ1-1; abundance: NA; d_gene: NA; v_gene: TRBV18; CDR3aa: CASSPRGGETEAFF; CDR3nt: TGTGCCAGCTCACCACGGGGAGGGGAGACTGAAGCTTTCTTT
j_gene: TRBJ1-6; abundance: few; d_gene: NA; v_gene: TRBV5-6; CDR3aa: CASSLLTGNSPLHF; CDR3nt: TGTGCCAGCAGCTTGCTCACGGGGAATTCACCCCTCCACTTT
j_gene: TRBJ2-4; abundance: many; d_gene: TRBD1; v_gene: TRBV5-1; CDR3aa: CASSIGTENIQYF; CDR3nt: TGCGCCAGCAGTATCGGGACAGAAAACATTCAGTACTTC
j_gene: TRBJ1-5; abundance: NA; d_gene: NA; v_gene: TRBV7-2; CDR3aa: CASSLAPEQPQHF; CDR3nt: TGTGCCAGCAGCTTAGCCCCGGAGCAGCCCCAGCATTTT
j_gene: TRBJ1-5; abundance: NA; d_gene: NA; v_gene: TRBV5-6; CDR3aa: CASSPGLTRGSNQPQHF; CDR3nt: TGTGCCAGCAGTCCTGGGCTTACGCGGGGTAGCAATCAGCCCCAGCATTTT
j_gene: TRBJ1-1; abundance: NA; d_gene: TRBD1; v_gene: TRBV7-6; CDR3aa: CASSVRSGTGAEAFF; CDR3nt: TGTGCCAGCAGCGTCCGGTCGGGGACAGGGGCCGAAGCTTTCTTT
j_gene: TRBJ2-1; abundance: NA; d_gene: TRBD2; v_gene: TRBV7-2; CDR3aa: CASSLSAGAPYNEQFF; CDR3nt: TGTGCCAGCAGCTTATCAGCGGGGGCCCCCTACAATGAGCAGTTCTTC
j_gene: TRBJ2-1; abundance: NA; d_gene: TRBD1; v_gene: TRBV6-5; CDR3aa: CASRLTGGRDEQFF; CDR3nt: TGTGCCAGCAGATTAACAGGGGGCCGAGATGAGCAGTTCTTC
j_gene: TRBJ2-1; abundance: NA; d_gene: TRBD2; v_gene: TRBV7-3; CDR3aa: CASSSRLAGQNEQFF; CDR3nt: TGTGCCAGCAGCTCCCGACTAGCGGGCCAAAATGAGCAGTTCTTC
j_gene: TRBJ1-6; abundance: NA; d_gene: NA; v_gene: TRBV6-5; CDR3aa: CASSSQFSPLHF; CDR3nt: TGTGCCAGCAGTTCCCAGTTTTCACCCCTCCACTTT
j_gene: TRBJ1-1; abundance: NA; d_gene: NA; v_gene: TRBV19; CDR3aa: CASSIRGKAVNTEAFF; CDR3nt: TGTGCCAGTAGTATAAGGGGGAAAGCAGTGAACACTGAAGCTTTCTTT
j_gene: TRBJ2-5; abundance: NA; d_gene: TRBD2; v_gene: TRBV9; CDR3aa: CASSVLAGEGETQYF; CDR3nt: TGTGCCAGCAGCGTACTAGCGGGGGAGGGAGAGACCCAGTACTTC
j_gene: TRBJ1-4; abundance: NA; d_gene: NA; v_gene: TRBV4-1; CDR3aa: CASSQDRVREGSNEKLFF; CDR3nt: TGCGCCAGCAGCCAAGATCGTGTCAGGGAAGGATCGAATGAAAAACTGTTTTTT
j_gene: TRBJ2-3; abundance: NA; d_gene: TRBD1; v_gene: TRBV4-2; CDR3aa: CASSQGQGDTDTQYF; CDR3nt: TGTGCCAGCAGCCAAGGACAGGGGGATACAGATACGCAGTATTTT
j_gene: TRBJ2-2; abundance: NA; d_gene: NA; v_gene: TRBV9; CDR3aa: CASSKGQNTGELFF; CDR3nt: TGTGCCAGCAGCAAGGGACAGAACACCGGGGAGCTGTTTTTT
j_gene: TRBJ2-1; abundance: once; d_gene: NA; v_gene: TRBV10-3; CDR3aa: CAINNPSVREQFF; CDR3nt: TGTGCCATCAATAACCCCTCGGTACGCGAGCAGTTCTTC
j_gene: TRBJ1-5; abundance: NA; d_gene: NA; v_gene: TRBV5-1; CDR3aa: CASSFTGSQPQHF; CDR3nt: TGCGCCAGCAGCTTCACAGGGTCCCAGCCCCAGCATTTT
j_gene: TRBJ1-6; abundance: NA; d_gene: TRBD1; v_gene: TRBV10-3; CDR3aa: CAISRDSNSPLHF; CDR3nt: TGTGCCATCAGCCGGGACAGTAATTCACCCCTCCACTTT
j_gene: TRBJ2-3; abundance: NA; d_gene: TRBD2; v_gene: TRBV5-5; CDR3aa: CASTPILADTDTQYF; CDR3nt: TGTGCCAGCACCCCTATTCTAGCGGACACAGATACGCAGTATTTT
j_gene: TRBJ1-2; abundance: NA; d_gene: TRBD1; v_gene: TRBV18; CDR3aa: CASSQGQGVYGYTF; CDR3nt: TGTGCCAGCTCACAAGGACAGGGGGTATATGGCTACACCTTC
j_gene: TRBJ1-1; abundance: many; d_gene: NA; v_gene: TRBV6-2/TRBV6-3; CDR3aa: CASSSQGVWGNTEAFF; CDR3nt: TGTGCCAGCAGTTCCCAGGGCGTGTGGGGGAACACTGAAGCTTTCTTT
j_gene: TRBJ2-7; abundance: NA; d_gene: NA; v_gene: TRBV4-3; CDR3aa: CASSQDYLGSYEQYF; CDR3nt: TGCGCCAGCAGCCAAGACTATCTCGGCTCCTACGAGCAGTACTTC
j_gene: TRBJ1-1; abundance: few; d_gene: NA; v_gene: TRBV6-5; CDR3aa: CASRPAGLNTEAFF; CDR3nt: TGTGCCAGCCGCCCGGCGGGCCTGAACACTGAAGCTTTCTTT
j_gene: TRBJ1-2; abundance: NA; d_gene: NA; v_gene: TRBV15; CDR3aa: CATSRDATNNYGYTF; CDR3nt: TGTGCCACCAGCAGAGATGCAACTAACAACTATGGCTACACCTTC
j_gene: TRBJ2-3; abundance: NA; d_gene: NA; v_gene: TRBV3-1/TRBV3-2; CDR3aa: CASSHPRDSGDTQYF; CDR3nt: TGTGCCAGCAGCCACCCCCGGGACTCGGGAGATACGCAGTATTTT
j_gene: TRBJ1-1; abundance: once; d_gene: NA; v_gene: TRBV7-2; CDR3aa: CASSSTGNEAFF; CDR3nt: TGTGCCAGCAGCTCCACAGGAAACGAAGCTTTCTTT
j_gene: TRBJ1-1; abundance: NA; d_gene: NA; v_gene: TRBV19; CDR3aa: CASSTAGKDTEAFF; CDR3nt: TGTGCCAGTAGTACCGCGGGGAAGGACACTGAAGCTTTCTTT
j_gene: TRBJ1-6; abundance: NA; d_gene: TRBD1; v_gene: TRBV6-1; CDR3aa: CASSELGQGANNSPLHF; CDR3nt: TGTGCCAGCAGTGAATTGGGACAGGGGGCAAATAATTCACCCCTCCACTTT
j_gene: TRBJ2-1; abundance: NA; d_gene: NA; v_gene: TRBV7-3; CDR3aa: CASSLTSGNNEQFF; CDR3nt: TGTGCCAGCAGCTTAACTAGCGGTAACAATGAGCAGTTCTTC
j_gene: TRBJ2-3; abundance: NA; d_gene: TRBD2; v_gene: TRBV5-4; CDR3aa: CASSGNGGGSDTQYF; CDR3nt: TGTGCCAGCAGCGGCAACGGGGGAGGGTCAGATACGCAGTATTTT
j_gene: TRBJ2-3; abundance: NA; d_gene: TRBD2; v_gene: TRBV5-1; CDR3aa: CASLRGSGGGASDTQYF; CDR3nt: TGCGCCAGCCTCCGAGGGAGTGGCGGGGGGGCCTCGGATACGCAGTATTTT